This entry describes one TCR beta chain. As yet, its antigen is unknown. The data were taken from a study of shared clonotypes between healthy human individuals. General study results and limits: The sharing of 5% to 5.5% of naive CD4 clonotypes was seen across a few donors.

This CDR3 contains 15 residues. V shed 1 base and J 4 bases; nucleotides not matched to a gene: 4. Germline V gene data show CDR1 as LNHDA and CDR2 as SQIVND (reference sequence). Only in-frame clones appear in the TCRdb table, and some are missing; sequencing was by immunoSEQ multiplex PCR. The sample yields 950,000 to 1,100,000 clones, more than 60% seen once. The chain recombines TRBV19 with TRBJ2-5; 9 positions match TRBD2. Sequencing used memory CD4+ T cells sorted from blood. Subset of the sample: CD45RA-negative fraction. The receptor's source is a man aged 18 to 35 in good health. Written as DNA, the CDR3 is TGTGCCAGTAGTATAGGCGGGGGGGAGGTAGAGACCCAGTACTTC. Its protein product is CASSIGGGEVETQYF.